The following is a T cell receptor beta chain sequence with its context. TCRdb processed the RT-PCR reads anew with MiXCR; each CDR3 protein has one entry. This sample carries about a million distinct CDR3 sequences, roughly 18% of them seen once, and the ten largest clones take 5% to 7.5%. The CDR3 spans 13 residues. CDR1 and CDR2 from the germline V gene are SGHRS and YFSETQ. V shed 5 bases and J shed 5 bases, with 11 bases lying between them. These data are taken from a study of patients and donors after allogeneic stem cell transplantation. The receptor comes from a human donor who was either an allogeneic HSCT recipient or a stem cell or donor lymphocyte infusion donor (not recorded which). It is not recorded whose cells these are; they may come from a transplant donor. The sequenced material came from blood, either unsorted or a sorted T cell fraction (not recorded which). This sequence joins TRBV5-1 and TRBJ2-1; no reliable D call. This chain's CDR3 is CASSRSTDNEQFF. In DNA form, the CDR3 reads TGCGCCAGCAGTCGTTCGACGGACAATGAGCAGTTCTTC.